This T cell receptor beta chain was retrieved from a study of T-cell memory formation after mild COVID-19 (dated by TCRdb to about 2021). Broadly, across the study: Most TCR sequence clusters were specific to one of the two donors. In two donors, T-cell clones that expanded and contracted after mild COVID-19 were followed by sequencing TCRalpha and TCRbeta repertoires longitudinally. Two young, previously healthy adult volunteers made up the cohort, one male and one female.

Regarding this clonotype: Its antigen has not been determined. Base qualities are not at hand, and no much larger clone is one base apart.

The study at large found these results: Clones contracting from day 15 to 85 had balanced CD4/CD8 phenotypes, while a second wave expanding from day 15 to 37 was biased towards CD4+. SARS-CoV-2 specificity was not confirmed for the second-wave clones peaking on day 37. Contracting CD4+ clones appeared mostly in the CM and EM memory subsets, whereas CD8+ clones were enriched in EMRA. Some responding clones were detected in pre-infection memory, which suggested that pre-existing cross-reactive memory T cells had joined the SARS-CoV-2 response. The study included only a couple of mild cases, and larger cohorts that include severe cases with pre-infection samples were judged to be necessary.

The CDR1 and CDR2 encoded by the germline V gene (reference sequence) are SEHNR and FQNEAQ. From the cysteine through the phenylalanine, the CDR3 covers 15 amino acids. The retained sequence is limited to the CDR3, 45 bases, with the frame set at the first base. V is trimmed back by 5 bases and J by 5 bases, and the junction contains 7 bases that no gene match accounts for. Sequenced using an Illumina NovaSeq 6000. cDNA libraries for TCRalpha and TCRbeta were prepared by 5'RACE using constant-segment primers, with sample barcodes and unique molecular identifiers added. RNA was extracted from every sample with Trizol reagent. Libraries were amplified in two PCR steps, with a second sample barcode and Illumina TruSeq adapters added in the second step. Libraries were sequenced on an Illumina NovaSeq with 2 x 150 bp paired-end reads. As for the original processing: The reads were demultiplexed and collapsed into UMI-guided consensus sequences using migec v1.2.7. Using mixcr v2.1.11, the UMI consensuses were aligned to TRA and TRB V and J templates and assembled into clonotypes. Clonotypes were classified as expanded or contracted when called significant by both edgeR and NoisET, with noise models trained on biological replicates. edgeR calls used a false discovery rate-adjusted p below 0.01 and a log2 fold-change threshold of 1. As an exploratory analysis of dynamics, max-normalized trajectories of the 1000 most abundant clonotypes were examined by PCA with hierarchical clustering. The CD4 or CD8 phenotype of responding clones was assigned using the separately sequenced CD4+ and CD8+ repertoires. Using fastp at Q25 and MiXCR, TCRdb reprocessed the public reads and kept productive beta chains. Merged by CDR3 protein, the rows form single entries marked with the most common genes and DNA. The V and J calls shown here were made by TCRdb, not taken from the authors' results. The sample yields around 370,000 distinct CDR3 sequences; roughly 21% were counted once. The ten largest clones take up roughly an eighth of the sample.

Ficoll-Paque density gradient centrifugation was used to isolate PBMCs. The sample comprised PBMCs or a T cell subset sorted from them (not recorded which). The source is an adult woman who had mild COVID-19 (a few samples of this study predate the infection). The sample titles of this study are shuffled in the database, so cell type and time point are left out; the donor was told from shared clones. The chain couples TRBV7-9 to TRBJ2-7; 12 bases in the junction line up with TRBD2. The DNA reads TGTGCCAGCAGCCTTTCTAGCGGGGGGGCCCACGAGCAGTACTTC. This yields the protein CASSLSSGGAHEQYF.